The clone carrying this TCR beta chain was observed a handful of times. TCR beta CDR3 regions were amplified from RNA transcripts. TCR CDR3 underwent first-round RT-PCR with the HTBI primer set. TCRdb independently ran MiXCR on the multiplex PCR reads; one entry per CDR3 protein. In the table there are approximately 710,000 distinct CDR3 sequences, around 16% of which are singletons. The sample comes from a study of T cells in Graves' hyperthyroidism and ophthalmopathy. This CDR3 is 15 amino acids long. The germline V gene has CDR1 MNHEY and CDR2 SVGAGI. V dropped 0 bases and J dropped 3 bases, with 11 bases sitting between them.

The J gene is TRBJ2-5, the V gene TRBV6-5; perhaps TRBD1 as D (6 bases). The sequenced material came from blood. The sequence was collected from a man in his forties or fifties with Graves' hyperthyroidism. CDR3 amino acids: CASSYSGHAKETQYF. The DNA for the CDR3 is TGTGCCAGCAGTTACTCGGGACACGCAAAAGAGACCCAGTACTTC.